Listed here are 14 T cell receptor beta chains from one sample, sequenced in a study of blood T cell repertoires in COVID-19. Libraries were prepared by immunoSEQ multiplex PCR; TCRdb keeps only in-frame clonotypes and omits some of them. In the table there are under 300,000 clones, about 89% of which are singletons. The sample comprised PBMCs or T cells enriched from blood (not recorded which). These receptors were taken from a young woman who had recovered from COVID-19.

J is TRBJ1-4 and V is TRBV7-2; 8 bases are shared with TRBD1. The CDR3 sequence is 16 residues long. Germline CDR1 reads SGHTA; CDR2 reads FQGNSA. V dropped 0 bases and J dropped 6; count of bases not matched to a gene: 6. CDR3 nucleotides: TGTGCCAGCAGCTTAGCGGGGACAGGATTCGATGAAAAACTGTTTTTT. Its translation: CASSLAGTGFDEKLFF.

The chain has TRBV11-3 and TRBJ2-1; TRBD2 aligns across 10 bases. This CDR3 comprises 15 residues. Germline V gives CDR1 SGHNT, CDR2 YENEEA. Unmatched junction bases numbered 2, after V lost 5 bases and J lost 1 base. The CDR3 loop reads CASSQAGGSYNEQFF. In DNA form, the CDR3 reads TGTGCCAGCAGCCAAGCGGGGGGGTCCTACAATGAGCAGTTCTTC.

This clone was observed a handful of times. The chain employs TRBV27 and TRBJ2-7; D remains unclear. CDR1 and CDR2 from the germline V gene are MNHEY and SMNVEV (reference sequence). Trimming left V 3 bases short and J 1 base short, with 4 bases between. The CDR3 loop spans 12 amino acids. This CDR3 reads CASSFKSYEQYF. The CDR3 bases are TGTGCCAGCAGTTTCAAATCCTACGAGCAGTACTTC.

V gene TRBV6-5 combines with J gene TRBJ1-5, with 8 bases lining up with TRBD1. The CDR3 consists of 14 residues. The J segment lost 3 bases and the V segment lost 8 bases, leaving 6 bases of the junction unmatched. Germline CDR1 reads MNHEY; CDR2 reads SVGAGI. Here the CDR3 reads CASSMTGVNQPQHF. DNA of the CDR3: TGTGCCAGCTCCATGACAGGGGTCAATCAGCCCCAGCATTTT.

This sequence joins TRBV12-3 or TRBV12-4 and TRBJ2-1; D is unresolved. Deletions cut 3 bases from V and 10 bases from J, with 13 bases between. This CDR3 comprises 13 residues. CDR3 in DNA: TGTGCCAGCAGTTTTCCCCCCGGAGTGGAGCAGTTCTTC. Translated: CASSFPPGVEQFF.

CDR3 in DNA: TGTGCCAGCAGCCTGATAGGGGGCGTTAATGAAAAACTGTTTTTT. Its translation: CASSLIGGVNEKLFF. The chain joins TRBV7-9 to TRBJ1-4; 7 bases are shared with TRBD1. The length of the CDR3 is 15 residues. Unmatched junction bases numbered 7, after V lost 5 bases and J lost 4 bases. Germline V gene data show CDR1 as SEHNR and CDR2 as FQNEAQ (reference sequence).

CDR3 DNA: TGTGCCATCAGTTCCCCGGCGGGGGTAAGGAATGAGCAGTTCTTC. Amino acids: CAISSPAGVRNEQFF. The gene calls are TRBV10-3 and TRBJ2-1; 7 bases are shared with TRBD2. V lost 5 bases to trimming and J lost 7 bases; unmatched junction nucleotides: 11. Germline V gene sequence: CDR1 ENHRY, CDR2 SYGVKD. This CDR3 is built from 15 residues.

J is TRBJ1-4 and V is TRBV19, with a possible D match to TRBD1 (5 bases). Germline CDR1 reads LNHDA; CDR2 reads SQIVND (reference sequence). Trimming pared 6 bases from V and 10 bases from J, leaving 12 bases between. The CDR3 spans 12 residues. The CDR3 is CASRNQGVKLFF. CDR3 DNA: TGTGCCAGTAGGAACCAGGGTGTAAAACTGTTTTTT. The full variable domain, completed using reference TRBV19 and TRBJ1-4, is DGGITQSPKYLFRKEGQNVTLSCEQNLNHDAMYWYRQDPGQGLRLIYYSQIVNDFQKGDIAEGYSVSREKKESFPLTVTSAQKNPTAFYLCASRNQGVKLFFGSGTQLSVL.

The V gene is TRBV15, the J gene TRBJ2-2; 9 nucleotides line up with TRBD2. The CDR3 consists of 17 residues. V was pared by 0 bases and J by 7 bases, with 9 bases of the junction left unmatched. The germline V gene encodes CDR1 LNHNV and CDR2 YYDKDF (reference sequence). The CDR3, as DNA: TGTGCCACCAGCAGAGATCTTGCGGGAGGGCTTGGCGGGGAGCTGTTTTTT. Amino acid sequence: CATSRDLAGGLGGELFF.

The chain couples TRBV11-2 to TRBJ2-2; D unresolved. Germline CDR1 SGHAT, CDR2 FQNNGV. Trimming shortened V by 1 base and J by 5 bases, and 8 bases separated the two germline ends. The CDR3 length is 14 residues. The CDR3: CASSLADGTGELFF. The CDR3 DNA follows: TGTGCCAGCAGCTTAGCAGACGGGACCGGGGAGCTGTTTTTT. The full variable domain, in which reference TRBV11-2 and TRBJ2-2 provide the parts outside the CDR3, is EAGVAQSPRYKIIEKRQSVAFWCNPISGHATLYWYQQILGQGPKLLIQFQNNGVVDDSQLPKDRFSAERLKGVDSTLKIQPAKLEDSAVYLCASSLADGTGELFFGEGSRLTVL.

This chain uses TRBV2 with TRBJ1-1; D is ambiguous. This CDR3 is 12 amino acids long. From germline, CDR1 is SNHLY and CDR2 FYNNEI. Trimming stripped 3 bases from V and 6 bases from J, with 8 bases between. The CDR3 here is CASSDGLAEAFF. CDR3 in DNA: TGTGCCAGCAGTGACGGGTTGGCTGAAGCTTTCTTT. Filled out from reference TRBV2 and TRBJ1-1, the complete variable domain reads EPEVTQTPSHQVTQMGQEVILRCVPISNHLYFYWYRQILGQKVEFLVSFYNNEISEKSEIFDDQFSVERPDGSNFTLKIRSTKLEDSAMYFCASSDGLAEAFFGQGTRLTVV.

The chain has TRBV4-2 and TRBJ2-1, with TRBD2 matching 9 bases. Germline V CDR1 and CDR2: LGHNA, YNFKEQ. J was trimmed by 7 bases and V by 2 bases; bases with no gene match: 6. The CDR3 loop spans 15 amino acids. The CDR3 sequence: CASSQYAGGLNEQFF. For the CDR3, the DNA is TGTGCCAGCAGCCAATACGCGGGGGGGCTAAATGAGCAGTTCTTC.

Remarks on this clone: Additional DNA sequences in this sample encode the identical CDR3. The V gene is TRBV6-4, the J gene TRBJ2-3; unclear D gene. CDR1 MRHNA and CDR2 SNTAGT come from the germline V gene. V lost 0 bases, J lost 1 base, and 5 bases lay in between. The CDR3 runs 14 residues. In DNA form, the CDR3 reads TGTGCCAGCAGTGACTCTGCGGGCACAGATACGCAGTATTTT. Translating it yields CASSDSAGTDTQYF.

The V gene is TRBV18, the J gene TRBJ1-2; D not certain. The CDR3 totals 15 residues. Germline assignment: CDR1 KGHSH and CDR2 LQKENI. With 3 bases removed from V and 4 bases from J, the gap between germline ends came to 15 bases. The chain's CDR3 is CASSPSRGVGYGYTF. The CDR3 nucleotides are TGTGCCAGCTCACCGTCTCGGGGTGTCGGCTATGGCTACACCTTC.